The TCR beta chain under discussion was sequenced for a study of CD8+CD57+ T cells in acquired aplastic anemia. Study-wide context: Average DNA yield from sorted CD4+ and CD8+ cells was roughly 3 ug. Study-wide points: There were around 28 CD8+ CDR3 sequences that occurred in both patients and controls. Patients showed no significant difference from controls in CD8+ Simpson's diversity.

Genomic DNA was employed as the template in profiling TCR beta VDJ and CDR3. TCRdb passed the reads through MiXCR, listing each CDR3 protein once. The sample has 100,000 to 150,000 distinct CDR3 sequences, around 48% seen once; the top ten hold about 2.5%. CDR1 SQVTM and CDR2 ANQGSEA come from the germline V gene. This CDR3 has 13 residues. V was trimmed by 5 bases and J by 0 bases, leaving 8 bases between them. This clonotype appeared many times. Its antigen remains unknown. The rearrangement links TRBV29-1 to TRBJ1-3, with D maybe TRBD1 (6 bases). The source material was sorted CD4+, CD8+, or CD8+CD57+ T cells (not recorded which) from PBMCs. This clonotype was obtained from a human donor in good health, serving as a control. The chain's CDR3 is CSVRGTSGNTIYF. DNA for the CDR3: TGCAGCGTTAGGGGGACCTCTGGAAACACCATATATTTT.